These T cell receptor beta chains were read from a single sample in a study of regulatory T cells in long-lasting Graves disease. TCRdb reanalysed the multiplex PCR reads using MiXCR and keeps one entry per CDR3 protein. The top ten hold around 19% of the sample, which has hundreds of thousands of distinct CDR3 sequences, around 15% seen once. The same data also went into a second study, on T cells in Graves' hyperthyroidism and ophthalmopathy.

Sequences were derived from peripheral blood mononuclear cells (PBMCs), sampled at new diagnosis, from a patient treated with antithyroid drugs. The receptors originated from a woman aged 25 to 45 with Graves disease. CDR3s include the opening cysteine and the closing phenylalanine or tryptophan. A D gene is named only where the DNA matches it firmly. The listing skips clone size in some rows; elsewhere it reads once, few, many or a size class.

len	v_gene	d_gene	abundance	j_gene	CDR3aa	CDR3nt
14	TRBV30	-	many	TRBJ1-1	CAWSVRGGNTEAFF	TGTGCCTGGAGTGTACGGGGGGGGAACACTGAAGCTTTCTTT
16	TRBV11-2	TRBD1	few	TRBJ1-6	CASSGATGTGGRGLHF	TGTGCCAGCAGCGGAGCTACCGGGACAGGGGGCCGGGGCCTCCACTTT
15	TRBV20-1	-	-	TRBJ2-7	CSARRTPQPGSEQYF	TGCAGTGCTAGAAGGACGCCTCAGCCGGGAAGCGAGCAGTACTTC
14	TRBV28	-	-	TRBJ2-7	CASSPGGRSREQYF	TGTGCCAGCAGCCCCGGGGGGCGAAGTCGGGAGCAGTACTTC
17	TRBV7-9	TRBD2	-	TRBJ2-3	CASSFTGTSGVPVAQYF	TGTGCCAGCAGTTTCACAGGGACTAGCGGTGTGCCCGTTGCGCAGTATTTT
13	TRBV19	-	many	TRBJ2-5	CATQGVLEETQYF	TGTGCCACTCAAGGGGTATTGGAAGAGACCCAGTACTTC
13	TRBV18	-	once	TRBJ1-2	CASSPGDLDGYTF	TGTGCCAGCTCACCAGGGGATCTGGATGGCTACACCTTC
13	TRBV20-1	-	-	TRBJ2-2	CSAVPANTGELFF	TGCAGTGCCGTTCCGGCGAACACCGGGGAGCTGTTTTTT
16	TRBV24-1	TRBD1	many	TRBJ2-5	CATTSTGAEGRETQYF	TGTGCCACCACCTCAACAGGGGCCGAGGGACGGGAGACCCAGTACTTC
15	TRBV6-5	TRBD1	-	TRBJ2-2	CASSYPGQNAGELFF	TGTGCCAGCAGTTACCCGGGACAGAACGCCGGGGAGCTGTTTTTT
15	TRBV12-3/TRBV12-4	-	-	TRBJ2-3	CASSGGGSSTDTQYF	TGTGCCAGCAGTGGTGGCGGCTCTAGCACAGATACGCAGTATTTT
16	TRBV28	TRBD1	many	TRBJ1-4	CASRETRGRTNEKLFF	TGTGCCAGCAGGGAGACCAGGGGGCGAACGAATGAAAAACTGTTTTTT
15	TRBV20-1	TRBD1	-	TRBJ1-5	CSAREPDRVNQPQHF	TGCAGTGCTAGAGAACCCGACAGGGTTAATCAGCCCCAGCATTTT
15	TRBV19	-	-	TRBJ2-1	CASNPLGGKGNEQFF	TGTGCCAGTAACCCCCTCGGAGGGAAGGGCAATGAGCAGTTCTTC
15	TRBV5-1	-	many	TRBJ2-7	CASSQGLANSYEQYF	TGCGCCAGCAGCCAAGGCCTAGCGAACTCCTACGAGCAGTACTTC
14	TRBV6-2/TRBV6-3	-	-	TRBJ1-5	CASNASGAADTQHF	TGTGCCAGCAACGCATCGGGGGCTGCAGATACGCAGCATTTT
14	TRBV6-1	-	many	TRBJ1-1	CASRPGPTGTEAFF	TGTGCCAGCAGGCCTGGACCGACGGGCACTGAAGCTTTCTTT
13	TRBV3-1	-	-	TRBJ1-1	CASSQDRRGEAFF	TGTGCCAGCAGCCAAGACAGACGGGGTGAAGCTTTCTTT
13	TRBV9	-	few	TRBJ2-7	CASSVVVGGEQYF	TGTGCCAGCAGCGTAGTTGTAGGGGGCGAGCAGTACTTC
16	TRBV7-9	TRBD2	few	TRBJ2-1	CASSLASGTSYNEQFF	TGTGCCAGCAGCTTGGCTAGCGGGACATCCTACAATGAGCAGTTCTTC
14	TRBV2	-	many	TRBJ1-5	CASSPHGGSWPQHF	TGTGCCAGCAGTCCCCATGGAGGGTCATGGCCCCAGCATTTT
12	TRBV30	-	few	TRBJ2-7	CAWTTGIYEQYF	TGTGCCTGGACGACTGGAATCTACGAGCAGTACTTC
14	TRBV5-8	-	-	TRBJ1-1	CASSWTVLNTEAFF	TGTGCCAGCAGCTGGACGGTCCTGAACACTGAAGCTTTCTTT